The present entry profiles one TCR beta chain with its context. TCRdb's copy holds only in-frame clones and misses some; the assay was immunoSEQ multiplex PCR. Among roughly 250,000 clones listed, approximately 84% were seen once. Recruited during active infection, patients (from Seattle) were subsequently followed longitudinally. This record belongs to a study of blood T cell repertoires in COVID-19. This receptor was identified in a person aged 70 to 85 with COVID-19, enrolled during active disease. Sequencing was carried out using peripheral blood.

The CDR3 is CASSFVPGANNEQFF. CDR3 in DNA: TGTGCCAGCAGCTTTGTTCCAGGGGCTAACAATGAGCAGTTCTTC. The rearrangement links TRBV7-6 to TRBJ2-1; the D gene is possibly TRBD1 (6 bases). CDR3 size: 15 residues. V was shortened by 3 bases and J by 5 bases, with 14 bases between the two germline ends. Per the germline V gene, CDR1 is SGHVS and CDR2 is FNYEAQ.